These 5 T cell receptor beta chains were all obtained from the same sample, sequenced in a study of blood T cells in healthy people across ages (dated by TCRdb to the mid-2010s). Receptors were amplified or captured by 5' RACE. The listed sequencing device is Illumina HiSeq 2500. A second PCR of about 6 to 12 cycles was run with a J-beta primer mix and a sample-barcoded 5' primer. In TCRdb, the public reads were trimmed at Q25 with fastp and aligned with MiXCR, with productive beta chains retained. Each entry is one CDR3 protein sequence, shown with its most common DNA and genes. In this sample the table shows 800,000 or so distinct CDR3 sequences, 25% of which occur a single time. The ten largest clones capture roughly 3.5% of the sample. This same sample was also part of a study on T cells of mothers and their children.

Sequencing used blood. The receptors here all came from a boy younger than 18 in good health.

J is TRBJ2-3 and V is TRBV6-2 or TRBV6-3, with 9 bases matching TRBD2. Germline V CDR1 and CDR2: MNHEY, SVGEGT. This CDR3 region has 16 residues. V lost 2 bases, J lost 4 bases, and 7 bases stayed unmatched. The CDR3 loop is CASSYVAGGPADTQYF. The CDR3, as DNA: TGTGCCAGCAGTTACGTGGCGGGGGGGCCGGCAGATACGCAGTATTTT.

The chain combines TRBV7-2 with TRBJ2-7; D is uncertain. The J call may be incorrect, as the DNA end agrees better with TRBJ2-1. This CDR3 comprises 17 residues. Germline V gives CDR1 SGHTA, CDR2 FQGNSA. The DNA for the CDR3 is TGTGCCAGCAGCTTAGGGGTCTGGGAACTGTCCGTCAATGAGCAGTTCTTC. It encodes CASSLGVWELSVNEQFF.

This clonotype appeared a few times. The V and J genes are TRBV7-3 and TRBJ2-3; a possible D gene is TRBD1 (6 bases). The CDR3 is made up of 15 amino acids. Germline CDR1 and CDR2: SGHTA and FQGTGA. V lost 1 base, J lost 2 bases, and 10 bases lay in between. In nucleotides, the CDR3 is TGTGCCAGCAGCTTAAGTTCAGGGGTCACAGATACGCAGTATTTT. Translating it yields CASSLSSGVTDTQYF.

This chain links TRBV7-8 with TRBJ2-5; D perhaps matches TRBD2 (5 bases). TRBJ2-1 matches the DNA end more closely, so the J call is doubtful. This CDR3 is 14 amino acids long. CDR1 and CDR2 (germline): SGHVS, FQNEAQ. CDR3 bases: TGTGCCAGCAGCTTAGCCGGACTCCGGTCTGAGCAGTTCTTC. It codes for CASSLAGLRSEQFF.

The V gene is TRBV5-1, the J gene TRBJ2-5, with D perhaps matching TRBD2 (6 bases). Germline V lookup: CDR1 SGHRS, CDR2 YFSETQ. This CDR3 spans 12 amino acids. Trimming removed 5 bases at V and 5 bases at J, with 10 bases between. In DNA, the CDR3 is TGCGCCAGCAGGGCGGGAAGGGAGACCCAGTACTTC. It yields the protein CASRAGRETQYF.